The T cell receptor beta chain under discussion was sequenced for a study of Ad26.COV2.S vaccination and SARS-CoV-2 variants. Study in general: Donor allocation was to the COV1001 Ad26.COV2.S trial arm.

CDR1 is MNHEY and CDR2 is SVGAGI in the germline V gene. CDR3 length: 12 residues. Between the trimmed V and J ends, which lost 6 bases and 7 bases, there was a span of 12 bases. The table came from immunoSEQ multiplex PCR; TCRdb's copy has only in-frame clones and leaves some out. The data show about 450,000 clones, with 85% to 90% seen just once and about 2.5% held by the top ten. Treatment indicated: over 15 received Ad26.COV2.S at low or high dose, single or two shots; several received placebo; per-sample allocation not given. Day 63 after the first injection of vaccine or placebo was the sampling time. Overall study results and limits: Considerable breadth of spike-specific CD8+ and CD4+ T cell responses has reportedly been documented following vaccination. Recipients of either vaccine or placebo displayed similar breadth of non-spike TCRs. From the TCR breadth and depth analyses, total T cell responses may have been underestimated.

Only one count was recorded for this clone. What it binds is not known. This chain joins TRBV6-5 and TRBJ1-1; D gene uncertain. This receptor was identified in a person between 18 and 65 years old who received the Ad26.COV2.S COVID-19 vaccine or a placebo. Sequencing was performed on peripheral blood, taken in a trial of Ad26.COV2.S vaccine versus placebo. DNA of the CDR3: TGTGCCAGCAGCAATTTATTATATGAAGCTTTCTTT. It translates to CASSNLLYEAFF.